This TCR beta chain came from a study of CD8 T cells in ankylosing spondylitis. TCRdb re-called the 5' RACE reads with MiXCR, one entry per CDR3 protein. The table has about 360,000 distinct CDR3 sequences, 14% to 15% seen once. The CDR3 spans 14 residues. The V end lost 3 bases, the J end lost 5 bases, and 10 bases lay between the germline ends. The table lists this clonotype with a few counts. This TCR derives from a male donor with ankylosing spondylitis or in good health (not recorded which). The sample comprised blood, either unsorted or a sorted T cell fraction (not recorded which). The rearrangement uses TRBV12-3 or TRBV12-4 and TRBJ1-4; D uncertain. CDR3 in amino acids: CASSFGEANEKLFF. CDR3 sequence (DNA): TGTGCCAGCAGTTTCGGGGAGGCGAATGAAAAACTGTTTTTT.